Listed here is a single T cell receptor (beta chain). The target antigen is unknown. The data are from a study of cytomegalovirus exposure and HLA in healthy donors. The PCR was carried out with 60 Vbeta primers and 13 Jbeta primers. Assay used: immunoSEQ multiplex PCR; TCRdb lists only in-frame clones, some missing. The sample holds over 200,000 clones, more than 60% seen once. Study-level results: It was reported in a later analysis that an Asian-associated ancestry cluster showed fewer N-insertions than the 666-donor mean. As a later analysis revealed, most CMV-associated TCR beta chains appeared HLA-restricted.

Trimming removed 3 bases from V and 4 bases from J, with 9 bases in between. The germline V gene has CDR1 KGHSH and CDR2 LQKENI. The CDR3 has 13 amino acids. The specimen was PBMCs. The TCR sequence derives from an older woman in good health and CMV-seropositive. The genes are TRBV18 and TRBJ1-1, with D possibly being TRBD1 (6 bases). Here the CDR3 DNA reads TGTGCCAGCTCACCTCAGGGGCCCACTGAAGCTTTCTTT. It translates to CASSPQGPTEAFF. The full variable domain, its missing parts supplied by reference TRBV18 and TRBJ1-1, is NAGVMQNPRHLVRRRGQEARLRCSPMKGHSHVYWYRQLPEEGLKFMVYLQKENIIDESGMPKERFSAEFPKEGPSILRIQQVVRGDSAAYFCASSPQGPTEAFFGQGTRLTVV.